Listed here are 32 T cell receptor beta chains from one sample, sequenced in a study of blood T cell repertoires in COVID-19. TCRdb's copy holds only in-frame clones and misses some; the assay was immunoSEQ multiplex PCR. The profile covers about 260,000 clones, with 82% appearing a single time and 1.5% to 2% taken by the ten largest. The specimen was peripheral blood. The receptors come from a woman of 80 years or more with acute or convalescent COVID-19.

The genes are TRBV3-1 (or the pseudogene TRBV3-2) and TRBJ1-2; D is unclear. CDR3 length: 16 amino acids. Deletions cut 1 base from V and 5 bases from J, with 17 bases between. CDR1 LGHDT and CDR2 YNNKEL come from the germline V gene (reference sequence). This CDR3 reads CASSQGFSPEKYGYTF. Written as DNA, the CDR3 is TGTGCCAGCAGCCAAGGGTTCTCGCCGGAGAAGTATGGCTACACCTTC.

The chain links TRBV28 to TRBJ1-5, with 11 positions matching TRBD1. V shed 6 bases, J shed 8 bases, and the junction held 6 bases outside the gene matches. The CDR3 sequence is 14 residues long. The germline V gene encodes CDR1 MDHEN and CDR2 SYDVKM. The CDR3 nucleotides are TGTGCCAGCAGGGGAGGACAGGGGGCTAAGCCCCAGCATTTT. The encoded protein is CASRGGQGAKPQHF.

The genes are TRBV27 and TRBJ1-1; maybe TRBD1 (5 bases). The ends were cut back, 7 bases at V and 0 bases at J, with 18 bases in the middle. CDR1 is MNHEY and CDR2 is SMNVEV in the germline V gene (reference sequence). The CDR3 length is 16 residues. CDR3 in amino acids: CASKGGQGTVNTEAFF. The CDR3 bases are TGTGCCAGCAAGGGAGGGCAGGGAACAGTGAACACTGAAGCTTTCTTT.

This chain links TRBV29-1 with TRBJ2-2, with 8 bases that match TRBD2. The germline gives CDR1 SQVTM, CDR2 ANQGSEA. This CDR3 has 14 residues. The J segment lost 1 base and the V segment lost 4 bases, leaving 2 bases of the junction unmatched. The CDR3 DNA is TGCAGCGTTGGGGCGGGAGGGAACACCGGGGAGCTGTTTTTT. Translation: CSVGAGGNTGELFF.

This clone has a handful of counts. The chain carries TRBV7-9 and TRBJ1-2; D is unresolved. Germline lookup yields CDR1 SEHNR and CDR2 FQNEAQ (reference sequence). Trimming left V 8 bases short and J 3 bases short, with 10 bases between. The CDR3 has 12 amino acids. In nucleotides, the CDR3 is TGTGCCAGCGACCGACAAGACTATGGCTACACCTTC. The encoded protein is CASDRQDYGYTF.

This chain uses TRBV7-8 with TRBJ2-7; TRBD1 matches at 9 bases. Germline V lookup: CDR1 SGHVS, CDR2 FQNEAQ. Unmatched junction bases numbered 12, after V lost 5 bases and J lost 4 bases. The CDR3 length is 16 residues. The CDR3 region has the DNA TGTGCCAGCAGCGGGCATACAGGGGGCCTGGGGTACGAGCAGTACTTC. The encoded protein is CASSGHTGGLGYEQYF.

This clone was counted a few times. This chain links TRBV4-1 with TRBJ1-6, with 8 bases matching TRBD1. The CDR3 spans 15 residues. CDR1 is MGHRA and CDR2 is YSYEKL in the germline V gene. V shed 4 bases, J shed 6 bases, and the junction held 5 bases outside the gene matches. The CDR3 sequence is CASSPPQGANSPLHF. The CDR3 DNA is TGCGCCAGCAGCCCCCCGCAGGGGGCTAATTCACCCCTCCACTTT.

This CDR3 reads CASSPPRGTSGRIDEQYF. CDR3 coding DNA: TGTGCCAGCTCACCACCCAGGGGGACTAGCGGGAGGATCGACGAGCAGTACTTC. The chain uses TRBV18 and TRBJ2-7, with 15 positions matching TRBD2. The CDR3 extends over 18 amino acids. Looked up from germline, CDR1 is KGHSH and CDR2 is LQKENI. With 0 bases clipped from V and 5 bases from J, the junction kept 8 bases outside the gene matches.

The rearrangement links TRBV2 to TRBJ1-4; D remains unclear. This CDR3 has 15 amino acids. V was trimmed by 6 bases and J by 6 bases, leaving 17 bases between them. CDR1 and CDR2 (germline): SNHLY, FYNNEI. CDR3 loop: CASRRRRVSDEKLFF. In DNA form, the CDR3 reads TGTGCCAGCAGGAGACGGAGGGTCTCGGATGAAAAACTGTTTTTT.

This chain links TRBV11-3 with TRBJ2-1; 13 positions agree with TRBD2. J lost 3 bases, V lost 5 bases, and 4 bases had no gene match. The length of the CDR3 is 16 residues. Germline assignment: CDR1 SGHNT and CDR2 YENEEA. CDR3 in DNA: TGTGCCAGCAGCCCTCGGACTAGCGGGGGCTACAATGAGCAGTTCTTC. Translating it yields CASSPRTSGGYNEQFF. Complete variable domain (other parts from reference TRBV11-3 and TRBJ2-1): EAGVVQSPRYKIIEKKQPVAFWCNPISGHNTLYWYLQNLGQGPELLIRYENEEAVDDSQLPKDRFSAERLKGVDSTLKIQPAELGDSAVYLCASSPRTSGGYNEQFFGPGTRLTVL.

This rearrangement joins TRBV7-3 to TRBJ1-2, with 7 bases identical to TRBD1. The CDR3 contains 15 residues. The V and J ends lost 6 bases and 4 bases, in that order; junction bases with no gene match: 11. The germline CDR1 and CDR2 sequences are SGHTA and FQGTGA. CDR3 sequence (DNA): TGTGCCAGCAGATATAGGGACAGTCCTAGCTATGGCTACACCTTC. Its protein is CASRYRDSPSYGYTF.

The chain recombines TRBV4-2 with TRBJ1-6; unclear D gene. CDR1 is LGHNA and CDR2 is YNFKEQ in the germline V gene. The V end was cut by 0 bases, the J end by 7 bases, with 7 bases between. This CDR3 is 14 amino acids long. CDR3 in amino acids: CASSQDYSNSPLHF. The CDR3 region has the DNA TGTGCCAGCAGCCAAGATTACAGCAATTCACCCCTCCACTTT.

This clone appeared a few times. This chain uses TRBV5-1 with TRBJ2-1, with D maybe TRBD2 (5 bases). Between the trimmed V and J ends, which lost 2 bases and 6 bases, there was a span of 18 bases. The CDR3 runs 16 residues. Germline V gene sequence: CDR1 SGHRS, CDR2 YFSETQ. As DNA, the CDR3 is TGCGCCAGCAGCTTTCAAGCGGCAACTTGGGGCAATGAGCAGTTCTTC. Translated: CASSFQAATWGNEQFF.

The V call is TRBV5-8, the J call TRBJ1-2; no clear D gene. CDR1 and CDR2 from the germline V gene are SGHTS and YDEGEE. The CDR3 is made up of 15 amino acids. The ends were cut back, 4 bases at V and 2 bases at J, with 15 bases in the middle. CDR3 nucleotide sequence: TGTGCCAGCAGCCGCCATCTGGAGATGAACTATGGCTACACCTTC. Translated, it gives CASSRHLEMNYGYTF.

V usage is TRBV3-1 (or the pseudogene TRBV3-2) and J usage is TRBJ2-1, with 11 bases fitting TRBD2. The CDR3 is 18 amino acids. V lost 4 bases to trimming and J lost 4 bases; unmatched junction nucleotides: 12. Germline-derived CDR1 and CDR2 are LGHDT and YNNKEL (reference sequence). The CDR3, as DNA: TGTGCCAGCAGCCGATCATCTAGCGGGAGGACCAAGTACAATGAGCAGTTCTTC. This gives the protein CASSRSSSGRTKYNEQFF.

V and J are TRBV4-1 and TRBJ1-1; 8 bases agree with TRBD1. J gave up 11 bases and V 3 bases, and 11 bases lay outside the gene matches. Germline CDR1 reads MGHRA; CDR2 reads YSYEKL. The CDR3 is 14 amino acids. The CDR3 nucleotides read TGCGCCAGCAGCCATGCGACAGGGGATAAGTCTGCTTTCTTT. Translating gives CASSHATGDKSAFF.

This clone was detected once. The chain recombines TRBV7-6 with TRBJ1-1; D might be TRBD1 (5 bases). Germline CDR1 reads SGHVS; CDR2 reads FNYEAQ. The CDR3 covers 15 residues. V was cut by 2 bases and J by 7 bases, with 17 bases left in between. The CDR3 coding sequence is TGTGCCAGCAGCTTATTTAGGGGCGCGAAGGGTGAAGCTTTCTTT. Translating gives CASSLFRGAKGEAFF.

The rearrangement links TRBV19 to TRBJ1-2; D is possibly TRBD1 (5 bases). V was clipped by 5 bases and J by 4 bases, with 17 bases between them. The CDR3 is 15 amino acids. Germline loops: CDR1 LNHDA, CDR2 SQIVND (reference sequence). This CDR3 reads CASSPTSLGAYGYTF. Written as DNA, the CDR3 is TGTGCCAGTAGTCCCACGTCGTTAGGGGCCTATGGCTACACCTTC.

This clone was counted between two and nine times. The chain joins TRBV3-1 (or the pseudogene TRBV3-2) to TRBJ1-1; 10 bases match TRBD1. V gave up 6 bases and J gave up 2 bases; unmatched junction bases: 3. There are 14 residues in the CDR3. Germline CDR1 LGHDT, CDR2 YNNKEL (reference sequence). This CDR3 reads CASRDRGGNTEAFF. CDR3 in DNA: TGTGCCAGCAGGGACAGGGGGGGCAACACTGAAGCTTTCTTT.

The V call is TRBV2, the J call TRBJ1-1; D is unresolved. Looked up from germline, CDR1 is SNHLY and CDR2 is FYNNEI. This CDR3 has 15 residues. V gave up 3 bases and J gave up 0 bases, with 11 bases separating them. CDR3 coding DNA: TGTGCCAGCAGTGAGGGAGAGCGGATGAACACTGAAGCTTTCTTT. Amino acids: CASSEGERMNTEAFF.

The chain carries TRBV18 and TRBJ1-4; 7 bases align to TRBD1. J gave up 5 bases and V 6 bases, and 6 bases lay outside the gene matches. This CDR3 contains 14 residues. CDR1 KGHSH and CDR2 LQKENI come from the germline V gene. The CDR3 reads CASSLKQGNEKLFF. The CDR3 nucleotides read TGTGCCAGCTCTCTCAAACAGGGGAATGAAAAACTGTTTTTT.

There are a few counts of this clone. V and J are TRBV4-2 and TRBJ2-2; no clear D gene. The CDR3 runs to 16 residues. Germline lookup yields CDR1 LGHNA and CDR2 YNFKEQ. Deletions cut 3 bases from V and 1 base from J, with 12 bases between. For the CDR3, the DNA is TGTGCCAGCAGCCATCAATCTCGAGAGAACACCGGGGAGCTGTTTTTT. As protein: CASSHQSRENTGELFF.

The chain uses TRBV12-3 or TRBV12-4 and TRBJ1-2; weak D call: TRBD1 (6 bases). Trimming cost V 6 bases and J 3 bases, with 11 bases left between them. The CDR3 runs 13 residues. CDR3 DNA: TGTGCCAGCAGACTTGGACAGCACTATGGCTACACCTTC. Amino acids: CASRLGQHYGYTF.

The V call is TRBV5-6, the J call TRBJ2-5; D perhaps matches TRBD1 (6 bases). V was trimmed by 1 base and J by 5 bases, leaving 12 bases between them. The CDR3 totals 14 residues. Germline assignment: CDR1 SGHDT and CDR2 YYEEEE. CDR3 region: CASSLSTGYETQYF. DNA of the CDR3: TGTGCCAGCAGCTTGTCTACAGGGTATGAGACCCAGTACTTC.

The chain links TRBV5-1 to TRBJ1-4; TRBD1 might be the D (5 bases). CDR1 and CDR2 (germline): SGHRS, YFSETQ. This CDR3 region has 17 residues. Trimming cost V 2 bases and J 1 base, with 15 bases left between them. This CDR3 is CASSLNQGGGTNEKLFF. The CDR3 DNA reads TGCGCCAGCAGCTTAAATCAGGGCGGGGGAACTAATGAAAAACTGTTTTTT.

This chain joins TRBV24-1 and TRBJ2-3; TRBD2 aligns across 8 bases. Germline V gene sequence: CDR1 KGHDR, CDR2 SFDVKD. The V gene end was trimmed by 4 bases and the J gene end by 5 bases; junction bases not matched to a gene: 10. The CDR3 runs to 16 residues. CDR3 amino acids: CATSEVGTSRLDTQYF. The CDR3 DNA reads TGTGCCACCAGTGAGGTCGGGACTAGTCGCTTAGATACGCAGTATTTT.

The genes are TRBV19 and TRBJ1-1; 9 bases match TRBD1. Trimming cost V 9 bases and J 3 bases; bases outside gene matches: 8. Germline CDR1 LNHDA, CDR2 SQIVND (reference sequence). CDR3 length equals 14 residues. The CDR3 coding sequence is TGTGCCAGCTATAACAGGGGGCGGGACACTGAAGCTTTCTTT. Protein: CASYNRGRDTEAFF. Complete variable domain (other parts from reference TRBV19 and TRBJ1-1): DGGITQSPKYLFRKEGQNVTLSCEQNLNHDAMYWYRQDPGQGLRLIYYSQIVNDFQKGDIAEGYSVSREKKESFPLTVTSAQKNPTAFYLCASYNRGRDTEAFFGQGTRLTVV.

As regards this clone: The sample has other DNA sequences that encode this CDR3 too. The rearrangement links TRBV5-1 to TRBJ2-1; TRBD2 is a possible D gene (6 bases). The CDR3 runs to 13 residues. V gave up 4 bases and J gave up 4 bases, with 9 bases separating them. CDR1 and CDR2 (germline): SGHRS, YFSETQ. The CDR3 protein is CASSLGTYNEQFF. In DNA, the CDR3 is TGCGCCAGCAGCCTAGGGACTTACAATGAGCAGTTCTTC.

The rearrangement links TRBV2 to TRBJ2-5, with 8 bases that match TRBD2. The trim removed 7 bases at V and 0 bases at J, leaving 7 bases unmatched. This CDR3 spans 15 amino acids. Germline CDR1 reads SNHLY; CDR2 reads FYNNEI. The CDR3 DNA follows: TGTGCCAGCAAAGAATATAGCGGGGACCAAGAGACCCAGTACTTC. It encodes CASKEYSGDQETQYF.

This clone was observed a handful of times. The chain couples TRBV6-2 or TRBV6-3 to TRBJ1-4; the match to TRBD1 covers 7 bases. CDR1 MNHEY and CDR2 SVGEGT come from the germline V gene. This CDR3 comprises 15 residues. V dropped 2 bases and J dropped 0; count of bases not matched to a gene: 0. Here the CDR3 reads CASSYGTATNEKLFF. For the CDR3, the DNA is TGTGCCAGCAGTTACGGGACAGCAACTAATGAAAAACTGTTTTTT.

The J gene is TRBJ2-5, the V gene TRBV5-5; 7 bases align to TRBD1. Germline trimming cut 0 bases from V and 10 bases from J; bases unmatched to any gene: 24. Germline V lookup: CDR1 SGHKS, CDR2 YYEKEE (reference sequence). The CDR3 has 19 residues. The CDR3 coding sequence is TGTGCCAGCAGCTTGGGAGGGACAGCCCTCGGGATCACCAACGTGGGCCAGTACTTC. This codes for CASSLGGTALGITNVGQYF.

This clone was seen a single time. The chain carries TRBV19 and TRBJ2-7; D is uncertain. This CDR3 has 12 residues. CDR1 is LNHDA, CDR2 SQIVND, per germline (reference sequence). Trimming shortened V by 4 bases and J by 7 bases, and 11 bases separated the two germline ends. CDR3 sequence reads: CASSNGPVEQYF. The CDR3 DNA reads TGTGCCAGTAGTAATGGGCCGGTGGAGCAGTACTTC.